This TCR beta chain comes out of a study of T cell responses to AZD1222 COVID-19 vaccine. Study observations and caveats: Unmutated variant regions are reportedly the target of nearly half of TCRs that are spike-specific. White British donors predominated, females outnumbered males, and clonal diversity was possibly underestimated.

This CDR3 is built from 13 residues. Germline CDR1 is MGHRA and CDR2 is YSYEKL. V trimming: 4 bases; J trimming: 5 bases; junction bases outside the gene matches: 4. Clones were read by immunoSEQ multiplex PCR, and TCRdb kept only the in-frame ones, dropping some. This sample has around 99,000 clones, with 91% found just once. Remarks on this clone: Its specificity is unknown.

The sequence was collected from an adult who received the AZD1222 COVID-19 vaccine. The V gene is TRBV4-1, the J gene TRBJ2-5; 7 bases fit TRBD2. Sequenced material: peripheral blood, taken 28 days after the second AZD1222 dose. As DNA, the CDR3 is TGCGCCAGCAGCCTCTTAGCGGGTGAGACCCAGTACTTC. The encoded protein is CASSLLAGETQYF.